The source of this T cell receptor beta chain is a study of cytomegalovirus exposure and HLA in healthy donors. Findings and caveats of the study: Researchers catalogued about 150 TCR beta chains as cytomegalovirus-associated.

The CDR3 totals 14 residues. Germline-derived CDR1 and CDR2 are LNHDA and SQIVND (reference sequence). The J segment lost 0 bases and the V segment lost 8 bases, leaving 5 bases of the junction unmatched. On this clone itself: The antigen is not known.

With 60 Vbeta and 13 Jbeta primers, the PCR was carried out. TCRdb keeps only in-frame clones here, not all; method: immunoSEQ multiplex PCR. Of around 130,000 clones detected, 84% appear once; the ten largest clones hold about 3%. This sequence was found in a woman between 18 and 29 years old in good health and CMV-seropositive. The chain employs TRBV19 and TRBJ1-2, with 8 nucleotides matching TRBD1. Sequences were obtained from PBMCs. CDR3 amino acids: CASYQGAANYGYTF. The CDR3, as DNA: TGTGCCAGTTACCAGGGGGCGGCTAACTATGGCTACACCTTC.